This entry lists 26 T cell receptor beta chains sequenced from one sample in a study of blood T cells in healthy people across ages. Primers used in a second PCR of roughly 6 to 12 cycles were a sample-barcoded 5' primer and a J-beta primer mix. In TCRdb, the 5' RACE reads were re-called with MiXCR into one record per CDR3 protein. The table has 1.5 million to 1.8 million distinct CDR3 sequences, roughly 43% seen once. The specimen was blood. The receptor source for this set is a woman aged 18-30 years in good health.

V and J are TRBV27 and TRBJ2-7; no reliable D call. This CDR3 comprises 14 residues. Trimming stripped 3 bases from V and 1 base from J, with 10 bases between. Per germline, CDR1 MNHEY and CDR2 SMNVEV (reference sequence). CDR3 residues: CASSLNVGSYEQYF. The CDR3 DNA is TGTGCCAGCAGTTTGAATGTGGGTTCCTACGAGCAGTACTTC.

The sample holds many counts of this clonotype. The V call is TRBV7-2, the J call TRBJ1-4, with D hard to call. V was cut by 3 bases and J by 8 bases, with 10 bases left in between. CDR3 length: 13 residues. The germline V gene encodes CDR1 SGHTA and CDR2 FQGNSA. CDR3 loop: CASSFGVGEKLFF. The CDR3 DNA follows: TGTGCCAGCAGCTTCGGTGTAGGGGAAAAACTGTTTTTT.

The chain joins TRBV7-9 to TRBJ1-4; perhaps TRBD1 as D (6 bases). V was shortened by 8 bases and J by 3 bases, with 31 bases between the two germline ends. Germline CDR1 is SEHNR and CDR2 is FQNEAQ (reference sequence). CDR3 length equals 20 residues. CDR3 in DNA: TGTGCCAGCGGCCGATTCCACCGGGGGGGCCTTAACGTGTCTAATGAAAAACTGTTTTTT. Protein product: CASGRFHRGGLNVSNEKLFF.

This clonotype has just a few counts. V gene TRBV20-1 combines with J gene TRBJ1-1, with D perhaps TRBD1 (6 bases). The CDR3 covers 14 residues. CDR1 is DFQATT, CDR2 SNEGSKA, per germline (reference sequence). CDR3 nucleotides: TGCAATGTAGCACAGGGTACACTGAACACTGAAGCTTTCTTT. It encodes CNVAQGTLNTEAFF.

Of note for this clonotype: Given a much more abundant clone one base away, this may be a read error. The chain uses TRBV7-2 and TRBJ1-1; D remains unclear. The CDR3 spans 13 residues. V lost 5 bases to trimming and J lost 0 bases, with 7 bases between them. Per germline, CDR1 SGHTA and CDR2 FQGNSA. This chain's CDR3 is CASSQHMNTEAFF. The CDR3, as DNA: TGTGCCAGCAGCCAACATATGAACACTGAAGCTTTCTTT.

This clonotype occurred a few times. This chain links TRBV20-1 with TRBJ2-1, with no clear D. V lost 5 bases, J lost 6 bases, and 17 bases lay in between. From germline, CDR1 is DFQATT and CDR2 SNEGSKA (reference sequence). This CDR3 comprises 14 residues. The CDR3 DNA reads TGCAGTGCTTCACCCGTCCCCTCCGGCAATGAGCAGTTCTTC. It yields the protein CSASPVPSGNEQFF.

The CDR3 spells CATSDSKGGYSTDTQYF. The DNA of the CDR3 is TGTGCCACCAGTGATTCTAAGGGGGGTTATAGCACAGATACGCAGTATTTT. The chain is built from TRBV24-1 and TRBJ2-3; perhaps D is TRBD1 or TRBD2 (6 bases each). Germline assignment: CDR1 KGHDR and CDR2 SFDVKD. The germline V and J ends were trimmed by 2 bases and 0 bases, with 14 bases remaining between them. This CDR3 region has 17 residues.

The V call is TRBV7-2, the J call TRBJ2-2; D perhaps matches TRBD2 (6 bases). The CDR3 loop spans 12 amino acids. Trimming took 10 bases from V and 2 from J, leaving 8 bases between them. Germline CDR1 reads SGHTA; CDR2 reads FQGNSA. The CDR3 coding sequence is TGTGCCAAGGGACTCAACACCGGGGAGCTGTTTTTT. Its translation is CAKGLNTGELFF.

This chain uses TRBV4-3 with TRBJ1-6; the D is unclear. V lost 0 bases, J lost 6 bases, and 3 bases lay in between. Germline V gene lookup returns CDR1 LGHNA and CDR2 YSLEER. The CDR3 covers 13 residues. CDR3 sequence: CASSQELNSPLHF. The CDR3 DNA follows: TGCGCCAGCAGCCAAGAACTTAATTCACCCCTCCACTTT.

J is TRBJ1-2 and V is TRBV2, with D possibly matching TRBD1 (6 bases). The V gene's germline CDR1 is SNHLY and CDR2 FYNNEI. Trimming left V 11 bases short and J 0 bases short, with 13 bases between. CDR3 length: 13 amino acids. The CDR3 region is CAGVRGANYGYTF. CDR3 nucleotide sequence: TGTGCCGGGGTCAGGGGCGCTAACTATGGCTACACCTTC.

In this sample, this clonotype turned up a few times. This rearrangement joins TRBV10-3 to TRBJ1-5; 8 bases line up with TRBD1. The CDR3 has 18 residues. From germline, CDR1 is ENHRY and CDR2 SYGVKD. V was pared by 0 bases and J by 6 bases, with 13 bases of the junction left unmatched. The CDR3 DNA is TGTGCCATCAGTGAGTCAGTCGGGGTGACAGGGGATCGTCAGCCCCAGCATTTT. Translating it yields CAISESVGVTGDRQPQHF.

This clonotype was picked up a small number of times. The rearrangement uses TRBV10-3 and TRBJ2-5; 12 nucleotides align to TRBD1. This CDR3 region has 15 residues. The ends lost 0 bases at V and 11 bases at J; junction bases unmatched: 7. Germline CDR1 reads ENHRY; CDR2 reads SYGVKD. In DNA, the CDR3 is TGTGCCATCAGTGAGTCGGGACAGGGGGCGCCTGAGCAGTACTTC. This translates into CAISESGQGAPEQYF.

The CDR3 region is CASSLGQGPSLSNEQFF. The CDR3 nucleotides are TGCGCCAGCAGCTTAGGACAGGGGCCGTCCCTGAGCAATGAGCAGTTCTTC. The rearrangement uses TRBV5-1 and TRBJ2-1; 9 bases line up with TRBD1. CDR3 length: 17 amino acids. Germline V CDR1 and CDR2: SGHRS, YFSETQ. V gave up 2 bases and J gave up 6 bases; unmatched junction bases: 12.

This clonotype was seen a few times. The V and J genes are TRBV3-1 and TRBJ1-1; D call uncertain. The CDR3 is made up of 11 amino acids. Trimming took 1 base from V and 8 from J, leaving 5 bases between them. CDR1 LGHDT and CDR2 YNNKEL come from the germline V gene (reference sequence). The CDR3 coding sequence is TGTGCCAGCAGCCAAGCTGCAGAAGCTTTCTTT. Translating gives CASSQAAEAFF.

The rearrangement joins TRBV12-3 or TRBV12-4 to TRBJ2-3; TRBD2 might be the D (6 bases). V was trimmed by 2 bases and J by 0 bases, leaving 9 bases between them. The CDR3 is 15 amino acids. The CDR3 is CASSLYSGSTDTQYF. The CDR3 coding sequence is TGTGCCAGCAGTTTATACAGCGGGAGCACAGATACGCAGTATTTT.

This clonotype was recorded once. The final CDR3 position lacks the conserved phenylalanine or tryptophan, pointing to a likely read error. The V and J genes are TRBV6-2 or TRBV6-3 and TRBJ1-2; 9 positions match TRBD1. Germline V gene lookup returns CDR1 MNHEY and CDR2 SVGEGT. The CDR3 spans 14 residues. V shed 8 bases and J 4 bases; nucleotides not matched to a gene: 8. The CDR3 coding sequence is TGTGCCAGCCAAAGGGACAGGGCCGGCTATGGCTACACCATC. This encodes CASQRDRAGYGYTI.

The genes are TRBV24-1 and TRBJ2-7; 13 bases agree with TRBD2. The last part of the DNA fits TRBJ2-5 better; the J call may be wrong. The germline CDR1 and CDR2 sequences are KGHDR and SFDVKD. This CDR3 has 15 amino acids. The CDR3 DNA reads TGTGCCACCACCGCCGGGACTAGCGGGAAAGAGACCCAGTACTTC. Residues: CATTAGTSGKETQYF.

This clonotype was counted between two and nine times. This sequence joins TRBV10-3 and TRBJ1-5; D is uncertain. From germline, CDR1 is ENHRY and CDR2 SYGVKD. Trimming took 2 bases from V and 5 from J, leaving 10 bases between them. The length of the CDR3 is 14 residues. The CDR3 DNA is TGTGCCATCAGTGAGGATGGAGGATATCAGCCCCAGCATTTT. Translation: CAISEDGGYQPQHF.

This clonotype was observed many times. The J gene is TRBJ2-1, the V gene TRBV9, with 8 bases that match TRBD1. The J call may be wrong; the DNA end is better matched by TRBJ2-7. This CDR3 is built from 16 residues. The germline V gene has CDR1 SGDLS and CDR2 YYNGEE. The CDR3 bases are TGTGCCAGCAGCGTAGGGGTGGACAGGGTATACAATGAGCAGTACTTC. Amino acids: CASSVGVDRVYNEQYF.

This clonotype was detected a few times. In nucleotides, the CDR3 is TGTGCCAGCAGCGCACTAGCGGCCCCATACAATGAGCAGTTCTTC. Translated, it gives CASSALAAPYNEQFF. The chain couples TRBV4-2 to TRBJ2-1, with 8 positions matching TRBD2. CDR3 length equals 15 residues. Germline trimming cut 5 bases from V and 4 bases from J; bases unmatched to any gene: 7. Germline V CDR1 and CDR2: LGHNA, YNFKEQ.

The gene calls are TRBV7-2 and TRBJ2-2; D not certain. Germline CDR1 is SGHTA and CDR2 is FQGNSA. This CDR3 has 12 residues. With 3 bases removed from V and 8 bases from J, the gap between germline ends came to 7 bases. For the CDR3, the DNA is TGTGCCAGCAGCTTGCTTCGGGGGGAGCTGTTTTTT. Translated, it gives CASSLLRGELFF.

The V gene is TRBV7-2, the J gene TRBJ1-5; the D is unclear. Germline V gives CDR1 SGHTA, CDR2 FQGNSA. V dropped 1 base and J dropped 6 bases, with 16 bases sitting between them. The CDR3 is 16 residues long. The CDR3 here is CASSLGSAVPGQPQHF. In DNA, the CDR3 is TGTGCCAGCAGCTTAGGATCTGCAGTCCCGGGTCAGCCCCAGCATTTT.

The chain has TRBV29-1 and TRBJ2-7; D might be TRBD1 or TRBD2, each matching 5 bases. The DNA end favors TRBJ2-5, so the J call may be wrong. This CDR3 has 14 residues. The germline CDR1 and CDR2 sequences are SQVTM and ANQGSEA. In DNA, the CDR3 is TGCAGCGTTGATTGGGGACGGCTGAAAGAGACCCAGTACTTC. Its translation is CSVDWGRLKETQYF.

DNA of the CDR3: TGCAGCGTTGTGGACCAGCGGGCTTTCTTT. Translating it yields CSVVDQRAFF. This chain uses TRBV29-1 with TRBJ1-1; unclear D gene. CDR3 length equals 10 residues. V dropped 4 bases and J dropped 11 bases, with 11 bases sitting between them. CDR1 SQVTM and CDR2 ANQGSEA come from the germline V gene.

CDR3 loop: CSAKRGETQYF. As DNA, the CDR3 is TGCAGTGCTAAGAGGGGGGAGACCCAGTACTTC. The J gene is TRBJ2-5, the V gene TRBV20-1, with a weak D call TRBD1 (6 bases). The CDR3 sequence is 11 residues long. Germline lookup yields CDR1 DFQATT and CDR2 SNEGSKA (reference sequence). V was cut by 4 bases and J by 5 bases, with 8 bases left in between.

The chain links TRBV6-2 or TRBV6-3 to TRBJ1-2; D not resolved. The CDR3 is 13 residues long. V was cut by 7 bases and J by 4 bases, with 13 bases left in between. Per the germline V gene, CDR1 is MNHEY and CDR2 is SVGEGT. The DNA of the CDR3 is TGTGCCAGCACAGAACCAGGATCCTATGGCTACACCTTC. Translation gives CASTEPGSYGYTF.